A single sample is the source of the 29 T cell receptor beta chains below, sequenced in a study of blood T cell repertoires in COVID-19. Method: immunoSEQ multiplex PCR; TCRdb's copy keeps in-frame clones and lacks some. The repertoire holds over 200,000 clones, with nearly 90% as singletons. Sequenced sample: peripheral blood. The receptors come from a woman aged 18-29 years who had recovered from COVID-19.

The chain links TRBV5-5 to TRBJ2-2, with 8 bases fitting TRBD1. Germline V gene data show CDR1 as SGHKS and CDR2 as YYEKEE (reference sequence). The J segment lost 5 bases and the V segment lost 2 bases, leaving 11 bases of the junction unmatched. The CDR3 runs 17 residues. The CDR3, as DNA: TGTGCCAGCAGCTTTTTGGAGGACAGGGATATAACCGGGGAGCTGTTTTTT. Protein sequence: CASSFLEDRDITGELFF.

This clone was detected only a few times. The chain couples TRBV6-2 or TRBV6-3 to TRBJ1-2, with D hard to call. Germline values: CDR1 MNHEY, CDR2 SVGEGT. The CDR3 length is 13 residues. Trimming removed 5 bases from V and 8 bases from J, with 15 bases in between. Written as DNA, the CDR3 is TGTGCCAGCAGTGGAGGACTCGCTGGGGGCTACACCTTC. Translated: CASSGGLAGGYTF.

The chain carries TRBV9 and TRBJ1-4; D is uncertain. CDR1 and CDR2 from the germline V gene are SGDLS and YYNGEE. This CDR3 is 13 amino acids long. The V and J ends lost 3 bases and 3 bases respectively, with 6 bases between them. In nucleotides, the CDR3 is TGTGCCAGCAGCGAGAGGGCTAATGAAAAACTGTTTTTT. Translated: CASSERANEKLFF.

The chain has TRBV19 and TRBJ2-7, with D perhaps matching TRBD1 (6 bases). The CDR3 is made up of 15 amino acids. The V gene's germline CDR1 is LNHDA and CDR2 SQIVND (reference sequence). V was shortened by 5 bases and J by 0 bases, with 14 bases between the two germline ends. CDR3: CASSRTELSSYEQYF. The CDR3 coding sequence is TGTGCCAGTAGTCGGACAGAATTGAGCTCCTACGAGCAGTACTTC.

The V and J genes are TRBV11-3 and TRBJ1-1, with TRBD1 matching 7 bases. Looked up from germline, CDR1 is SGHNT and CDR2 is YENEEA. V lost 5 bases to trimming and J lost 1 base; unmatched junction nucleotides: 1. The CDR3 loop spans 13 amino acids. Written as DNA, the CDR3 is TGTGCCAGCAGCCGACAGGGGAACACTGAAGCTTTCTTT. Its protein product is CASSRQGNTEAFF.

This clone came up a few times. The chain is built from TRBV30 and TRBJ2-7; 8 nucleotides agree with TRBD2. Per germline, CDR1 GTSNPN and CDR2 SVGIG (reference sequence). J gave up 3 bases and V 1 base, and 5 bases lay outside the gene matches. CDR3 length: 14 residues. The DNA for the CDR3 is TGTGCCTGGAGTGGACCGGGACTAGTCTACGAGCAGTACTTC. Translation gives CAWSGPGLVYEQYF.

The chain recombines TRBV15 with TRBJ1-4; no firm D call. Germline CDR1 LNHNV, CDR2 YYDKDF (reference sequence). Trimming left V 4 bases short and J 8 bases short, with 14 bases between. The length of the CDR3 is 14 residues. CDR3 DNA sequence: TGTGCCACCAGCACGCACACCGGGGAGGAAAAACTGTTTTTT. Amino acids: CATSTHTGEEKLFF.

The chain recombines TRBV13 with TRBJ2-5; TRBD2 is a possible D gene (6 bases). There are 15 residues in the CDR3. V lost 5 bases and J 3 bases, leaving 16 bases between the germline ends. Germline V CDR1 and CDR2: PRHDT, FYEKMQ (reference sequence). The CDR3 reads CASSPGPRREETQYF. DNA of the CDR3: TGTGCCAGCAGCCCGGGCCCGCGGAGGGAAGAGACCCAGTACTTC. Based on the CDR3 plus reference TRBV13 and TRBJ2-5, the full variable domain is AAGVIQSPRHLIKEKRETATLKCYPIPRHDTVYWYQQGPGQDPQFLISFYEKMQSDKGSIPDRFSAQQFSDYHSELNMSSLELGDSALYFCASSPGPRREETQYFGPGTRLLVL.

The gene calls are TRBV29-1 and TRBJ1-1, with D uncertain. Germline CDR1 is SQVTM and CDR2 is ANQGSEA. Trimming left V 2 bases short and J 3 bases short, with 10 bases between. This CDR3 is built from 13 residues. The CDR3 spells CSVERNADTEAFF. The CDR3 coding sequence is TGCAGCGTTGAAAGGAATGCGGACACTGAAGCTTTCTTT.

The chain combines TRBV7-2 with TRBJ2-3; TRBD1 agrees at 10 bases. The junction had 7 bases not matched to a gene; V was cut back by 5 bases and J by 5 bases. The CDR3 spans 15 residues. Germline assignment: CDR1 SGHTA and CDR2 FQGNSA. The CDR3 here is CASSGQGGIIDTQYF. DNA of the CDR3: TGTGCCAGCAGCGGACAGGGGGGGATTATAGATACGCAGTATTTT. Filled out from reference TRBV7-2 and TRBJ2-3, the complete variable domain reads GAGVSQSPSNKVTEKGKDVELRCDPISGHTALYWYRQSLGQGLEFLIYFQGNSAPDKSGLPSDRFSAERTGGSVSTLTIQRTQQEDSAVYLCASSGQGGIIDTQYFGPGTRLTVL.

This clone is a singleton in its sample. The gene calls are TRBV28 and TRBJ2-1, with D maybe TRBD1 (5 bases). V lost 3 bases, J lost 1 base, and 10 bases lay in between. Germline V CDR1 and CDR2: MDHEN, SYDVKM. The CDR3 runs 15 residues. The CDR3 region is CASSFRGMSYNEQFF. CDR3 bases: TGTGCCAGCAGTTTTAGGGGAATGTCCTACAATGAGCAGTTCTTC.

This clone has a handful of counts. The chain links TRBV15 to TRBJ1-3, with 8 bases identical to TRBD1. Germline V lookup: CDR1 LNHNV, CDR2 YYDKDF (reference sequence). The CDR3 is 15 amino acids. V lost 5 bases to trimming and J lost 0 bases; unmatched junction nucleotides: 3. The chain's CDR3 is CATSADRDSGNTIYF. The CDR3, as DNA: TGTGCCACCAGCGCGGACAGGGACTCTGGAAACACCATATATTTT.

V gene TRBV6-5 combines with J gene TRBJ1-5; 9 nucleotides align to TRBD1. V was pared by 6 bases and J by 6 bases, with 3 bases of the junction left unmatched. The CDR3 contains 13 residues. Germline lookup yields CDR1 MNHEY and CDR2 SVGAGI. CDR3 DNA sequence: TGTGCCAGCAGCGGACAGGGGTCTCAGCCCCAGCATTTT. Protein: CASSGQGSQPQHF.

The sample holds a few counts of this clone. The CDR3 coding sequence is TGTGCCAGTAGTACGGAGGACTCCTACGAGCAGTACTTC. As protein: CASSTEDSYEQYF. The chain recombines TRBV19 with TRBJ2-7; a possible D gene is TRBD2 (5 bases). The length of the CDR3 is 13 residues. Germline-derived CDR1 and CDR2 are LNHDA and SQIVND (reference sequence). The germline V and J ends were trimmed by 4 bases and 0 bases, with 7 bases remaining between them.

CDR3 sequence reads: CASSKGHSSNQPQHF. As DNA, the CDR3 is TGTGCCAGCAGCAAGGGACACAGTAGCAATCAGCCCCAGCATTTT. The rearrangement uses TRBV7-9 and TRBJ1-5; the D gene is possibly TRBD1 (6 bases). CDR1 is SEHNR and CDR2 is FQNEAQ in the germline V gene (reference sequence). Trimming shortened V by 5 bases and J by 0 bases, and 11 bases separated the two germline ends. The length of the CDR3 is 15 residues.

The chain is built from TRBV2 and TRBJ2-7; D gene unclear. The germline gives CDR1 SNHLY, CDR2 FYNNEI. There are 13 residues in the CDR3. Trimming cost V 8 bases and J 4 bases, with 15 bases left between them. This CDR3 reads CASSEAVSYEQYF. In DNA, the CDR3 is TGTGCCAGCTCAGAGGCCGTATCGTACGAGCAGTACTTC.

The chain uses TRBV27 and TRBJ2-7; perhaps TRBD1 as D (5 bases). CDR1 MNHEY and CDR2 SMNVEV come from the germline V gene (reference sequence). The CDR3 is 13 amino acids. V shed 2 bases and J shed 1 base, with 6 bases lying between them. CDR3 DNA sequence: TGTGCCAGCAGTTTAACAGGTTCCTACGAGCAGTACTTC. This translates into CASSLTGSYEQYF.

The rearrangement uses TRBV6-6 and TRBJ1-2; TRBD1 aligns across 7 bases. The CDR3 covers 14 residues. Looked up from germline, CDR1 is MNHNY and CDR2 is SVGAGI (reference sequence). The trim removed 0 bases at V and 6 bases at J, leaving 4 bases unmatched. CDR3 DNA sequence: TGTGCCAGCAGTTACTCGAGACAGGGAGATGGCTACACCTTC. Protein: CASSYSRQGDGYTF.

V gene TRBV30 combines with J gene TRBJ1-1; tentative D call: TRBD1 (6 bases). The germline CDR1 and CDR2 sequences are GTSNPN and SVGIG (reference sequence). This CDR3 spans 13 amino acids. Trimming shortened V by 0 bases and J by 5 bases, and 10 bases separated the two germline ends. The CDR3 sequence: CAWSVGALTEAFF. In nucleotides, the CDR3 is TGTGCCTGGAGTGTGGGGGCCTTGACTGAAGCTTTCTTT.

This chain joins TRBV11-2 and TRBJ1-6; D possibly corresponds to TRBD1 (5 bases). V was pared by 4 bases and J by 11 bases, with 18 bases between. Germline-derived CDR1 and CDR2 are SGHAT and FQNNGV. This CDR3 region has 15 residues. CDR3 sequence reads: CASSSGTAWGAPLHF. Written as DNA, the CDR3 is TGTGCCAGCAGCTCCGGGACGGCGTGGGGGGCACCCCTCCACTTT.

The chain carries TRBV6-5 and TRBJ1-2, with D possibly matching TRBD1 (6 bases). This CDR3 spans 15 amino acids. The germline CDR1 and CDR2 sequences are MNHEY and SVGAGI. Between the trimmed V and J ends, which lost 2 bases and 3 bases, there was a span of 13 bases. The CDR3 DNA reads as TGTGCCAGCAGTTACAGGGGGATACTCGACTATGGCTACACCTTC. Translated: CASSYRGILDYGYTF.

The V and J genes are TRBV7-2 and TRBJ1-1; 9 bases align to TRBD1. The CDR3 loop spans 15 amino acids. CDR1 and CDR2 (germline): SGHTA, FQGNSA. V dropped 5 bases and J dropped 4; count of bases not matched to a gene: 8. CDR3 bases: TGTGCCAGCAGCACTTACAGGGGGCAGGGCACTGAAGCTTTCTTT. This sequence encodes CASSTYRGQGTEAFF.

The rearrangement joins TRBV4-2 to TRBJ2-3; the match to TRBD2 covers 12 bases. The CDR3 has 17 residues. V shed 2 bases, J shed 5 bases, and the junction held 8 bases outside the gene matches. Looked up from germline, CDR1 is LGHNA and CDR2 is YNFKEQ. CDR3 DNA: TGTGCCAGCAGCCAACGCTGGGGACTAGCGGGTGGAGATACGCAGTATTTT. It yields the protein CASSQRWGLAGGDTQYF.

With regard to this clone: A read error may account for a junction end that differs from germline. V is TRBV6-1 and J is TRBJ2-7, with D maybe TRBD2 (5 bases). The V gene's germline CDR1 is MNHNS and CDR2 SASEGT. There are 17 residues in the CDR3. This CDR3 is CASSEVSWRPRTYEQYF. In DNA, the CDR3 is TGTGCCAGCAGTGAAGTGTCTTGGAGGCCCAGGACCTACGAGCAGTATTTC.

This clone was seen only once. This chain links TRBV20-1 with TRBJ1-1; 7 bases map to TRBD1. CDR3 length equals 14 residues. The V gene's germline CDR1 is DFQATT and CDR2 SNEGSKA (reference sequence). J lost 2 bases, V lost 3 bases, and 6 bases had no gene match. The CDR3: CSASETGANTEAFF. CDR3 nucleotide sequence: TGCAGTGCTAGTGAAACAGGGGCCAACACTGAAGCTTTCTTT.

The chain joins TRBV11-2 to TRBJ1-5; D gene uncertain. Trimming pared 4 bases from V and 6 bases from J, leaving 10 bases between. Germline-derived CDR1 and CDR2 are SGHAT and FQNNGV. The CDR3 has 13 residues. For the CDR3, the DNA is TGTGCCAGCAGCTCCTCACAGATTCAGCCCCAGCATTTT. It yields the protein CASSSSQIQPQHF.

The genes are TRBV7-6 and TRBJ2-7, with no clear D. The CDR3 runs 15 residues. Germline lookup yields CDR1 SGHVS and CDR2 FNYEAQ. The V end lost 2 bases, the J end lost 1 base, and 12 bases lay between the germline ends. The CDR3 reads CASSLFMASSYEQYF. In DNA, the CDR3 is TGTGCCAGCAGCTTATTTATGGCCAGTTCCTACGAGCAGTACTTC. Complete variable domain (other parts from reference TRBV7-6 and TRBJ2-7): GAGVSQSPRYKVTKRGQDVALRCDPISGHVSLYWYRQALGQGPEFLTYFNYEAQQDKSGLPNDRFSAERPEGSISTLTIQRTEQRDSAMYRCASSLFMASSYEQYFGPGTRLTVT.

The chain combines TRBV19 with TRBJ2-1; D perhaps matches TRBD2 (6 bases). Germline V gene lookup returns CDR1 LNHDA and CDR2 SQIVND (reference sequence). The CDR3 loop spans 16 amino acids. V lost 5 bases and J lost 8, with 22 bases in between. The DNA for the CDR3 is TGTGCCAGTAGTCATCGGGAGCGGATCACTTCCGATGAGCAGTTCTTC. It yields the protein CASSHRERITSDEQFF.

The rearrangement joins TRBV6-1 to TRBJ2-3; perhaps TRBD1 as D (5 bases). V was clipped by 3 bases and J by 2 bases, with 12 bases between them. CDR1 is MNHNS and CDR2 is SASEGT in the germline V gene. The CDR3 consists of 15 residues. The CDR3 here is CASSEWGPVTDTQYF. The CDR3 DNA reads TGTGCCAGCAGTGAGTGGGGCCCAGTCACAGATACGCAGTATTTT.